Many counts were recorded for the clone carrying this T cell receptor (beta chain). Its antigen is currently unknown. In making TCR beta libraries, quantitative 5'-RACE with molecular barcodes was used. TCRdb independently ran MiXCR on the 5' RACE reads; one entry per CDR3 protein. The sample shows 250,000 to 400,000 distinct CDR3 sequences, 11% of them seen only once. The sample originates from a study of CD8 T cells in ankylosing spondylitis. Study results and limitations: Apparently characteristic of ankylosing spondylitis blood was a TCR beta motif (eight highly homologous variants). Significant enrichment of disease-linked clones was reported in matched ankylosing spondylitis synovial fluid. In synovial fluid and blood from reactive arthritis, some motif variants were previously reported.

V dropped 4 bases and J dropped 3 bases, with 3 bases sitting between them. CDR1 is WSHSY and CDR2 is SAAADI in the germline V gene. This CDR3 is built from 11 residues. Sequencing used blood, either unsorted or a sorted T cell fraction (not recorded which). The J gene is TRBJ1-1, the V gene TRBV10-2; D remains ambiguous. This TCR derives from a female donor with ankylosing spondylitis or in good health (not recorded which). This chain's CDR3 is CASSVHTEAFF. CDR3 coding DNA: TGCGCCAGCAGTGTGCACACTGAAGCTTTCTTT.